A selection of T cell receptor beta chains follows, all from one sample in a study of control samples from healthy donors and cancer patients. Sequencing was performed with immunoSEQ multiplex PCR; in TCRdb, only in-frame clones are kept and a portion is missing. The sample carries around 120,000 clones, roughly 91% recorded once. Source material: blood. The receptors here all came from a middle-aged man in good health. The CDR3 runs from the conserved cysteine through the conserved F or W. Fields, in order: V gene, D gene, J gene, clone size, CDR3 length, CDR3 protein, CDR3 DNA. D genes are given only for firm matches. Size is omitted from some rows. Given values are once, few, many or a class for expanded clones.

TRBV3-1/TRBV3-2,-,TRBJ1-4,once,12,CASSPGSEKLFF,TGTGCCAGCAGCCCTGGGTCCGAAAAACTGTTTTTT
TRBV2,-,TRBJ2-5,-,14,CASRRLPGRETQYF,TGTGCCAGCAGGAGACTCCCAGGACGGGAGACCCAGTACTTC
TRBV5-1,TRBD2,TRBJ2-6,-,17,CASSLPSGSSGANVLTF,TGCGCCAGCAGCTTACCTAGCGGGAGCTCTGGGGCCAACGTCCTGACTTTC
TRBV30,TRBD1,TRBJ2-7,-,14,CAWSVRQGANEQYF,TGTGCCTGGAGTGTACGGCAGGGGGCGAACGAGCAGTACTTC
TRBV19,TRBD1,TRBJ1-1,few,14,CASSPGQKGTEAFF,TGTGCCAGTAGTCCGGGACAGAAAGGCACTGAAGCTTTCTTT
TRBV25-1,-,TRBJ1-2,-,13,CASSEGQGAGYTF,TGTGCCAGCAGTGAAGGGCAAGGGGCCGGCTACACCTTC
TRBV5-1,TRBD1,TRBJ1-2,few,15,CASSLVAGGEGGYTF,TGCGCCAGCAGCTTGGTGGCAGGGGGCGAGGGGGGCTACACCTTC
TRBV29-1,-,TRBJ1-2,-,11,CSVPHREGYTF,TGCAGCGTCCCCCATCGAGAGGGTTACACCTTC
TRBV21-1,-,TRBJ2-5,-,14,CASSARGTRGTQYF,TGTGCCAGCAGCGCTAGGGGGACACGGGGGACCCAGTACTTC
TRBV7-2,-,TRBJ2-1,-,14,CASFEASSYNEQFF,TGTGCCAGCTTTGAGGCTAGCTCCTACAATGAGCAGTTCTTC
TRBV6-5,TRBD2,TRBJ2-5,-,15,CASSPGWGGQETQYF,TGTGCCAGCAGTCCGGGCTGGGGGGGACAAGAGACCCAGTACTTC
TRBV3-1/TRBV3-2,-,TRBJ1-3,-,14,CASSLDGSGNTIYF,TGTGCCAGCAGCCTTGACGGGTCTGGAAACACCATATATTTT
TRBV6-2/TRBV6-3,-,TRBJ1-5,-,15,CASSYPATPNQPQHF,TGTGCCAGCAGTTACCCCGCGACGCCCAATCAGCCCCAGCATTTT
TRBV6-1,TRBD1,TRBJ2-7,-,14,CASSEEDRVYEQYF,TGTGCCAGCAGTGAAGAGGACAGGGTCTACGAGCAGTACTTC
TRBV4-2,-,TRBJ1-5,-,15,CASSQELEGNQPQHF,TGTGCCAGCAGCCAAGAACTAGAGGGCAATCAGCCCCAGCATTTT
TRBV7-9,TRBD1,TRBJ2-7,-,15,CASSTKPGQGSEQYF,TGTGCCAGCAGCACAAAGCCGGGACAGGGAAGCGAGCAGTACTTC
TRBV14,TRBD1,TRBJ2-2,-,14,CASSRQGVGGELFF,TGTGCCAGCAGCCGACAGGGAGTCGGCGGGGAGCTGTTTTTT
TRBV19,-,TRBJ2-3,-,14,CASSIGYSTDTQYF,TGTGCCAGTAGTATAGGGTATAGCACAGATACGCAGTATTTT
TRBV19,TRBD1,TRBJ1-1,once,15,CASSIRDRVKPEAFF,TGTGCCAGTAGTATTCGTGACAGGGTAAAGCCTGAAGCTTTCTTT
TRBV25-1,TRBD2,TRBJ2-2,-,16,CASSARSGGITGELFF,TGTGCCAGCAGTGCGAGAAGCGGGGGTATCACCGGGGAGCTGTTTTTT
TRBV7-6,TRBD2,TRBJ2-3,-,15,CASSQTSGVTDTQYF,TGTGCCAGCAGCCAAACTAGCGGTGTCACAGATACGCAGTATTTT
TRBV18,TRBD2,TRBJ2-1,-,17,CASSPQRGATLGNEQFF,TGTGCCAGCTCACCACAGCGGGGGGCAACTCTCGGAAATGAGCAGTTCTTC